This T cell receptor (beta chain) was captured by sequencing in a study of T-cell reconstitution after alpha-beta-depleted transplantation in children. Findings of the study overall: The authors attributed T-cell counts and diversity one year after transplant mostly to newly produced T cells. Some patients' high day-60 TCRbeta diversity was attributed to recipient cells surviving conditioning.

This clonotype was seen a few times. Its antigen remains unidentified. The TCRbeta library was prepared with unique molecular identifiers. TCRdb recomputed calls from the PCR reads with MiXCR, one row per CDR3 protein. Of almost 250,000 distinct CDR3 sequences listed, about 25% are singletons. The CDR3 totals 13 residues. The germline V and J ends were trimmed by 4 bases and 3 bases, with 9 bases remaining between them. Germline V gives CDR1 SGHRS, CDR2 YFSETQ. Specimen: PBMCs, collected before TCRalphabeta/CD19-depleted stem cell transplant. V usage is TRBV5-1 and J usage is TRBJ2-3; D is unclear. The sequence came from a girl aged 2-10 years with Fanconi anemia, due to receive a stem cell transplant. In DNA, the CDR3 is TGCGCCAGCAGCCCCCTCCCAACAGATACGCAGTATTTT. This gives the protein CASSPLPTDTQYF.